These T cell receptor beta chains were read from a single sample in a study of CD8 T cells in ankylosing spondylitis. In TCRdb, the 5' RACE reads were re-called with MiXCR into one record per CDR3 protein. The data hold almost 250,000 distinct CDR3 sequences, with around 32% observed a single time. The sample consisted of blood, either unsorted or a sorted T cell fraction (not recorded which). The source of these receptors is a male donor with ankylosing spondylitis or in good health (not recorded which). The conserved cysteine and the conserved F or W are not part of the CDR3 here. Each record gives: V gene, J gene, CDR3 protein.

TRBV10-2	TRBJ2-3	ASSRDIDTQY
TRBV12-3/TRBV12-4	TRBJ1-5	ASSLGRGGSNQPQH
TRBV20-1	TRBJ1-1	SARPMTGREGTEAF
TRBV18	TRBJ2-7	ASSEQGSTYEQY
TRBV27	TRBJ1-2	ASGTAYGYT
TRBV4-1	TRBJ2-1	ASSQGGWSEQF
TRBV5-1	TRBJ2-1	ASSFGAYNEQF
TRBV28	TRBJ1-1	ASSSEPRSEAF
TRBV7-9	TRBJ2-5	ASSGPGVWEETQY
TRBV6-6	TRBJ2-7	ASGQGAPLEQY
TRBV18	TRBJ2-5	ASSPPGQGETQY
TRBV20-1	TRBJ2-7	SPNKGGYEQY
TRBV20-1	TRBJ2-1	SASGLAGGSEQF
TRBV12-3/TRBV12-4	TRBJ2-2	ASSPPRGQRGTGELF